The rows below give T cell receptor beta chains drawn from one sample of a study of identical twins. Each CDR3 protein is one row after TCRdb ran MiXCR on the 5' RACE reads. This sample has roughly 1,500,000 distinct CDR3 sequences; roughly 35% occur once, and the top ten carry around 0.25%. The sample taken for sequencing was cord blood. These TCRs come from a newborn girl in good health. The CDR3 runs from the conserved cysteine through the conserved F or W. The D gene is left open where the match is weak. Expanded clones get a size class; other rows say once, few or many, or leave the size out.

-	14	TRBV15	-	TRBJ2-7	CATSGYGTTYEQYF	TGTGCCACCAGCGGATACGGGACAACCTACGAGCAGTACTTC
-	10	TRBV25-1	few	TRBJ1-2	CATERDGYTF	TGTGCCACCGAGAGGGATGGCTACACCTTC
-	15	TRBV6-1	-	TRBJ1-1	CASSESGGWNTEAFF	TGTGCCAGCAGTGAATCGGGCGGCTGGAACACTGAAGCTTTCTTT
-	13	TRBV10-3	-	TRBJ2-3	CAIGPGAGDTQYF	TGTGCCATCGGTCCAGGGGCAGGAGATACGCAGTATTTT
-	14	TRBV4-2	-	TRBJ2-1	CASSQDQWGETQFF	TGTGCCAGCAGCCAAGATCAGTGGGGGGAGACCCAGTTCTTC
TRBD2	15	TRBV29-1	-	TRBJ2-3	CSVVVSGGSTDTQYF	TGCAGCGTTGTGGTGAGCGGGGGGAGCACAGATACGCAGTATTTT
-	13	TRBV28	-	TRBJ1-2	CASSPQPYYGYTF	TGTGCCAGCAGTCCCCAGCCCTACTATGGCTACACCTTC
-	12	TRBV20-1	few	TRBJ2-3	CSARDRKHTQYF	TGCAGTGCTAGAGACCGGAAGCATACGCAGTATTTT
-	15	TRBV19	-	TRBJ2-7	CASKQGPSSYNEQYF	TGTGCCAGTAAGCAGGGGCCGAGCTCCTACAATGAGCAGTACTTC
-	13	TRBV20-1	few	TRBJ1-2	CSARKARDYGYTF	TGCAGTGCTAGAAAGGCCAGGGACTATGGCTACACCTTC
TRBD2	17	TRBV12-3/TRBV12-4	many	TRBJ2-7	CASSFSGTSGNPYEQYF	TGTGCCAGCAGTTTCTCCGGGACTAGCGGGAACCCCTACGAGCAGTACTTC
-	14	TRBV7-2	few	TRBJ2-5	CASSWGSLGETQYF	TGTGCCAGCAGCTGGGGCTCTTTAGGAGAGACCCAGTACTTC
-	17	TRBV27	-	TRBJ2-7	CASLGTGGGSSYNEQYF	TGTGCCTCCTTGGGGACGGGCGGCGGAAGCTCCTACAATGAGCAGTACTTC
-	15	TRBV20-1	-	TRBJ2-7	CSARGLRGVKDEQYF	TGCAGTGCTAGAGGGCTGCGGGGTGTTAAGGACGAGCAGTACTTC
TRBD2	13	TRBV10-3	-	TRBJ2-3	CAISLAGADTQYF	TGTGCCATCAGTCTAGCGGGAGCAGATACGCAGTATTTT
TRBD2	13	TRBV12-3/TRBV12-4	few	TRBJ2-1	CASRAGVGNEQFF	TGTGCCAGCAGAGCGGGAGTGGGGAATGAGCAGTTCTTC
TRBD1	15	TRBV7-2	few	TRBJ1-2	CASSVRSDRNYGYTF	TGTGCCAGCAGCGTTCGTTCGGACAGGAACTATGGCTACACCTTC
TRBD2	15	TRBV29-1	-	TRBJ2-3	CSVELAGGGTGTQYF	TGCAGCGTAGAACTAGCGGGCGGGGGCACAGGTACGCAGTATTTT
-	14	TRBV20-1	-	TRBJ2-1	CSARAPGRIETQFF	TGCAGTGCTAGAGCCCCCGGGCGAATCGAGACCCAGTTCTTC
TRBD2	15	TRBV4-2	-	TRBJ2-5	CASSQDGTSGETQYF	TGTGCCAGCAGCCAAGATGGGACTAGCGGGGAGACCCAGTACTTC
-	14	TRBV12-3/TRBV12-4	-	TRBJ1-1	CASRKYRARTEAFF	TGTGCCAGCAGGAAGTACAGGGCCAGGACTGAAGCTTTCTTT
-	13	TRBV24-1	-	TRBJ1-1	CATSEGMNTEAFF	TGTGCCACCAGTGAGGGCATGAACACTGAAGCTTTCTTT
TRBD1	14	TRBV2	-	TRBJ2-3	CASSEDRGPDTQYF	TGTGCCAGCAGTGAAGACAGGGGGCCCGATACGCAGTATTTT
-	13	TRBV18	few	TRBJ2-2	CASADSFTGELFF	TGTGCCAGCGCTGACAGCTTCACCGGGGAGCTGTTTTTT
TRBD1	15	TRBV27	-	TRBJ1-6	CATRGQGALYSPLHF	TGTGCCACCCGGGGGCAGGGGGCGTTATATTCACCCCTCCACTTT
-	14	TRBV25-1	few	TRBJ2-1	CASSEPPDDNEQFF	TGTGCCAGCAGTGAACCCCCCGACGACAATGAGCAGTTCTTC
TRBD2	15	TRBV12-3/TRBV12-4	few	TRBJ2-5	CASSPVAGREETQYF	TGTGCCAGCAGTCCCGTAGCGGGGAGGGAAGAGACCCAGTACTTC
-	12	TRBV20-1	-	TRBJ2-3	CSVGPAADTQYF	TGCAGTGTTGGCCCAGCGGCAGATACGCAGTATTTT
TRBD1	15	TRBV27	few	TRBJ2-7	CASSWGQGGNYEQYF	TGTGCCAGCAGCTGGGGACAGGGAGGGAACTACGAGCAGTACTTC
-	16	TRBV5-1	few	TRBJ2-7	CASSLDLRTDSYEQYF	TGCGCCAGCAGCTTGGACCTTAGGACAGACTCCTACGAGCAGTACTTC
TRBD2	14	TRBV20-1	-	TRBJ2-7	CSAILAPSYNEQYF	TGCAGTGCCATACTAGCGCCTTCCTACAATGAGCAGTACTTC
-	13	TRBV30	-	TRBJ1-4	CAWSPGLNEKLFF	TGTGCCTGGAGTCCAGGGCTCAATGAAAAACTGTTTTTT
-	14	TRBV12-3/TRBV12-4	few	TRBJ2-7	CASSPDRPTYEQYF	TGTGCCAGCAGTCCCGACAGGCCAACCTACGAGCAGTACTTC
TRBD2	16	TRBV5-8	-	TRBJ2-2	CASSLGAGDGTGELFF	TGTGCCAGCAGCCTGGGAGCGGGGGATGGAACGGGGGAGCTGTTTTTT
-	15	TRBV7-9	-	TRBJ2-7	CASSLGVRFSYEQYF	TGTGCCAGCAGCTTAGGGGTGCGGTTTTCCTACGAGCAGTACTTC
-	13	TRBV7-2	many	TRBJ2-5	CASSFDRQETQYF	TGTGCCAGCAGTTTCGACAGACAAGAGACCCAGTACTTC
-	18	TRBV5-1	few	TRBJ2-3	CASSTRLLAADGADTQYF	TGCGCCAGCAGCACGCGACTATTAGCGGCCGATGGTGCGGATACGCAGTATTTT
-	15	TRBV5-1	many	TRBJ2-3	CASSSTPDSADTQYF	TGCGCCAGCAGCTCTACCCCCGACTCAGCAGATACGCAGTATTTT
TRBD1	14	TRBV12-3/TRBV12-4	few	TRBJ2-2	CASTGTANTGELFF	TGTGCCAGCACCGGGACAGCGAACACCGGGGAGCTGTTTTTT
-	13	TRBV12-3/TRBV12-4	-	TRBJ1-2	CAGGRGANYGYTF	TGTGCCGGAGGCCGCGGGGCCAACTATGGCTACACCTTC
TRBD1	13	TRBV7-7	-	TRBJ2-7	CAGSPTQGDEQYF	TGTGCCGGCAGTCCGACGCAGGGGGATGAGCAGTACTTC
TRBD1	13	TRBV29-1	few	TRBJ1-2	CSVRTGVRYGYTF	TGCAGCGTTCGGACAGGGGTCCGCTATGGCTACACCTTC
-	14	TRBV12-3/TRBV12-4	few	TRBJ1-5	CASSLGTHNQPQHF	TGTGCCAGCAGTTTGGGGACCCACAATCAGCCCCAGCATTTT
-	15	TRBV6-1	-	TRBJ1-1	CASSLLGVGATEAFF	TGTGCCAGCAGTCTCCTTGGGGTGGGAGCCACTGAAGCTTTCTTT
-	12	TRBV20-1	-	TRBJ2-3	CSAKLRADTQYF	TGCAGTGCTAAACTGCGGGCAGATACGCAGTATTTT
-	12	TRBV19	once	TRBJ2-3	CASSIGGRTQYF	TGTGCCAGTAGTATAGGGGGCCGTACGCAGTATTTT
-	12	TRBV20-1	few	TRBJ1-2	CSARDPNYGYTF	TGCAGTGCTAGAGATCCGAACTATGGCTACACCTTC
TRBD2	13	TRBV7-2	-	TRBJ2-7	CASHSSGSYEQYF	TGTGCCAGCCATTCTAGCGGGAGTTACGAGCAGTACTTC